These T cell receptor beta chains were read from a single sample in a study of T-cell memory formation after mild COVID-19. MiXCR was run by TCRdb on the 5' RACE reads, yielding one entry per CDR3 protein. The data show around 370,000 distinct CDR3 sequences, with roughly 21% seen just once and 12% held by the top ten. Specimen: PBMCs or a T cell subset sorted from them (not recorded which). The receptors were gathered from an adult woman who had mild COVID-19 (a few samples of this study predate the infection). Cell type and time point are not known. CDR3s include the opening cysteine and the closing phenylalanine or tryptophan. D genes are given only for firm matches. A clone size is listed for some rows: how often the clone was seen (once, few, many), or a class if it is expanded.

J gene | D gene | clone size | V gene | CDR3 DNA | CDR3 protein
TRBJ2-3 | NA | few | TRBV7-8 | TGTGCCAGCAGCTTGAACCATCGTTGGTATCTGAGCACAGATACGCAGTATTTT | CASSLNHRWYLSTDTQYF
TRBJ1-1 | NA | many | TRBV7-3 | TGTGCCAGCAGCACTAGGGATCAGGGAAAAATGAACACTGAAGCTTTCTTT | CASSTRDQGKMNTEAFF
TRBJ2-2 | NA | few | TRBV9 | TGTGCCAGCAGCTTATTCGCAGGGATCCAACACGGGGAGCTGTTTTTT | CASSLFAGIQHGELFF
TRBJ2-5 | TRBD2 | NA | TRBV30 | TGTGCCTGGAGTGTAGGTGCGGGAGTGGAGACCCAGTACTTC | CAWSVGAGVETQYF
TRBJ2-7 | NA | NA | TRBV12-3/TRBV12-4 | TGTGCCAGCAGTTTAAGGTCAGGTGGGTCCTACGAGCAGTACTTC | CASSLRSGGSYEQYF
TRBJ2-7 | TRBD2 | few | TRBV6-2/TRBV6-3 | TGTGCCACATGTATTACTAGCGGGAAGTACGAGCAGTACTTC | CATCITSGKYEQYF
TRBJ2-7 | NA | NA | TRBV19 | TGTGCCACTCCGGGGCTATTCTTTTGCGAGCAGTACTTC | CATPGLFFCEQYF
TRBJ2-3 | NA | few | TRBV20-1 | TGCAGTGCCACAAGTCTTCCGGATTTCACAGATACGCAGTATTTT | CSATSLPDFTDTQYF
TRBJ2-2 | TRBD2 | few | TRBV29-1 | TGCAGCGCCGAGCGGGGCACCGGGGAGCTGTTTTTT | CSAERGTGELFF
TRBJ2-1 | TRBD2 | NA | TRBV11-2 | TGTGCCAGCAGCTTAAGCGGGGCTGGAGGGTATGAGCAGTTCTTC | CASSLSGAGGYEQFF
TRBJ2-1 | NA | NA | TRBV2 | TGTGCCAGCAGTGTCGGTGGGCCAGGGGCTTTGAACAATGAGCAGTTCTTC | CASSVGGPGALNNEQFF
TRBJ2-3 | TRBD2 | NA | TRBV5-4 | TGTGCCAGCAGCTTGGGTCCAGCGGGGTTCACAGATACGCAGTATTTT | CASSLGPAGFTDTQYF
TRBJ1-1 | NA | many | TRBV27 | TGTGCCAGCAGTTTATCCCACCGTACAGCCCGTAGTGAAGCTTTCTTT | CASSLSHRTARSEAFF
TRBJ2-7 | TRBD1 | many | TRBV5-1 | TGCGCCAGCAGCGACAGGGGCGCCTACGAGCAGTACTTC | CASSDRGAYEQYF
TRBJ1-5 | NA | few | TRBV10-3 | TGTGCCATCAGGCGGGACACCGACAATCAGCCCCAGCATTTT | CAIRRDTDNQPQHF
TRBJ1-1 | TRBD1 | many | TRBV20-1 | TGCAGTGCTACCAGGGGGACGACTGAAGCTTTCTTT | CSATRGTTEAFF
TRBJ2-1 | TRBD2 | NA | TRBV7-9 | TGTGCCAGCCGTGGGGAGTTGTCTAGCGGGAGTAGGTCCTACAATGAGCAGTTCTTC | CASRGELSSGSRSYNEQFF
TRBJ2-2 | NA | NA | TRBV29-1 | TGCAGCGCGAGGCACACCGGGGAGCTGTTTTTT | CSARHTGELFF
TRBJ1-1 | NA | NA | TRBV4-1 | TGCGCCAGCAGCCAGTGGGATGAAGCTTTCTTT | CASSQWDEAFF
TRBJ2-1 | TRBD1 | few | TRBV2 | TGTGCCAGCTTACAGGGGGCCTACAATGAGCAGTTCTTC | CASLQGAYNEQFF
TRBJ2-4 | NA | NA | TRBV3-1 | TGTGCCAGCAGCGGCTCCGGCGGGGCCCCCAAGAGGAACATTCAGTACTTC | CASSGSGGAPKRNIQYF
TRBJ1-2 | TRBD1 | few | TRBV7-9 | TGTGCCAGCAGCTTGGCCGGGACAGGGGCTCGTGGCGGCTACACCTTC | CASSLAGTGARGGYTF
TRBJ2-1 | NA | few | TRBV10-3 | TGTGCCATCAGTGGTACGACAGGATGGAATGAGCAGTTCTTC | CAISGTTGWNEQFF
TRBJ2-1 | NA | few | TRBV15 | TGTGCCACCAGCAGAGGAGACAATGAGCAGTTCTTC | CATSRGDNEQFF
TRBJ2-1 | TRBD2 | once | TRBV12-3/TRBV12-4 | TGTGCCAGCAGCTGGGCGGGGGGGCTAAATGAGCAGTTCTTC | CASSWAGGLNEQFF
TRBJ2-1 | NA | NA | TRBV6-2/TRBV6-3 | TGTGCCAGCAGTTACTTCGGGCAGGGGATGCTCAATGAGCAGTTCTTC | CASSYFGQGMLNEQFF
TRBJ1-1 | NA | NA | TRBV5-1 | TGCGCCAGCGGACCTGACAGGACGAACACTGAAGCTTTCTTT | CASGPDRTNTEAFF
TRBJ2-3 | TRBD2 | NA | TRBV7-8 | TGTGCCAGCAGCTTAGAGCGGGGGGACGCAGATACGCAGTATTTT | CASSLERGDADTQYF
TRBJ1-1 | NA | few | TRBV6-5 | TGTGCCAGCAAAGAACAGGGTTGGACTGAAGCTTTCTTT | CASKEQGWTEAFF
TRBJ1-1 | TRBD1 | few | TRBV20-1 | TGCAGTGCTAGAGATAGTCACAGGGGAGAGACTGAAGCTTTCTTT | CSARDSHRGETEAFF
TRBJ2-3 | NA | NA | TRBV12-3/TRBV12-4 | TGTGCCAGCAGCAACTCACCGGATACGCAGTATTTT | CASSNSPDTQYF
TRBJ2-7 | TRBD2 | NA | TRBV3-1 | TGTGCCAGCAGCCAAGAGTCTAGCGGAAATTCCTACGAGCAGTACTTC | CASSQESSGNSYEQYF
TRBJ2-1 | NA | NA | TRBV5-5 | TGTGCCAGCAGCTTGTTGGGTGGCCTCTACAATGAGCAGTTCTTC | CASSLLGGLYNEQFF
TRBJ2-7 | NA | NA | TRBV2 | TGTGCCAGCAGTGAATTGGGCTACGAGCAGTACTTC | CASSELGYEQYF
TRBJ1-5 | NA | NA | TRBV12-3/TRBV12-4 | TGTGCCAGCAGTTTAGATGGAAGGGGCCAGCCCCAGCATTTT | CASSLDGRGQPQHF
TRBJ2-2 | NA | NA | TRBV2 | TGTGCCAGCAGTGTGACCAACACCGGGGAGCTGTTTTTT | CASSVTNTGELFF
TRBJ1-1 | NA | NA | TRBV12-3/TRBV12-4 | TGTGCCAGCAGTTCCCTGGGAGAGGGGGGGTCTGAAGCTTTCTTT | CASSSLGEGGSEAFF
TRBJ1-1 | TRBD1 | NA | TRBV7-9 | TGTGCCAGCAGCTTCAGAGGGGGCGCGTGGGCTTTCTTT | CASSFRGGAWAFF
TRBJ2-1 | NA | few | TRBV5-1 | TGCGCCAGCAGGATAGGGCAGGTGGAGACCAATGAGCAGTTCTTC | CASRIGQVETNEQFF
TRBJ2-7 | NA | once | TRBV20-1 | TGCAGTGCTAGATGGAACGACCAACCTAGGGACGAGCAGTACTTC | CSARWNDQPRDEQYF
TRBJ2-1 | NA | NA | TRBV7-2 | TGTGCCAGCAGCCCCAGACTAGGATCTTCCAATGAGCAGTTCTTC | CASSPRLGSSNEQFF
TRBJ2-1 | NA | few | TRBV21-1 | TGTGCCAGCAGTCGTAAGCGGGAGGGGTCCTACAATGAGCAGTTCTTC | CASSRKREGSYNEQFF
TRBJ2-7 | TRBD2 | few | TRBV12-3/TRBV12-4 | TGTGCCAGCAGTTTGGGAGGGCGCGCGGCGGGGCAGTACTTC | CASSLGGRAAGQYF
TRBJ1-1 | NA | few | TRBV6-5 | TGTGCCAGCAGTTACTCGGTGAATAGGAACACTGAAGCTTTCTTT | CASSYSVNRNTEAFF
TRBJ2-7 | NA | NA | TRBV3-1 | TGTGCCAGCAGCCAAGATCGGGTAGAGCAGTACTTC | CASSQDRVEQYF
TRBJ1-2 | NA | few | TRBV7-9 | TGTGCCAGCAGCCTAAGCCTCGGTCCCGGGGAGCATGGCTACACCTTC | CASSLSLGPGEHGYTF
TRBJ2-2 | TRBD1 | many | TRBV6-1 | TGTGCCAGCAGACAGGGGGAAACCGGGGAGCTGTTTTTT | CASRQGETGELFF
TRBJ2-7 | NA | few | TRBV2 | TGTGCCAGCAGTCGAACACAGGTGACCTCCTACGAGCAGTACTTC | CASSRTQVTSYEQYF
TRBJ2-3 | TRBD1 | few | TRBV20-1 | TGCAGTGCTAGAGCCCAGGGGGCGCTTCGGGCAGATACGCAGTATTTT | CSARAQGALRADTQYF
TRBJ1-2 | TRBD1 | NA | TRBV9 | TGTGCCAGCAGCCCCCCGGGAGGGACAGCCCACTTCTTATCTGATGGCTACACCTTC | CASSPPGGTAHFLSDGYTF
TRBJ1-5 | TRBD1 | NA | TRBV27 | TGTGCCAGCAGTTTAAGTTCGACAGGGGGCCGGCCCCAGCATTTT | CASSLSSTGGRPQHF
TRBJ2-1 | TRBD2 | few | TRBV20-1 | TGCAGTGCTTCCCCGAGAGAGCGGGGCTCCTACAATGAGCAGTTCTTC | CSASPRERGSYNEQFF
TRBJ2-7 | TRBD1 | once | TRBV7-2 | TGTGCCAGCAGTGTAGAGGGGACAGGACTCTACGAGCAGTACTTC | CASSVEGTGLYEQYF
TRBJ2-2 | NA | NA | TRBV15 | TGTGCCACCAGCAAGTGGGCCGGGGAGCTGTTTTTT | CATSKWAGELFF